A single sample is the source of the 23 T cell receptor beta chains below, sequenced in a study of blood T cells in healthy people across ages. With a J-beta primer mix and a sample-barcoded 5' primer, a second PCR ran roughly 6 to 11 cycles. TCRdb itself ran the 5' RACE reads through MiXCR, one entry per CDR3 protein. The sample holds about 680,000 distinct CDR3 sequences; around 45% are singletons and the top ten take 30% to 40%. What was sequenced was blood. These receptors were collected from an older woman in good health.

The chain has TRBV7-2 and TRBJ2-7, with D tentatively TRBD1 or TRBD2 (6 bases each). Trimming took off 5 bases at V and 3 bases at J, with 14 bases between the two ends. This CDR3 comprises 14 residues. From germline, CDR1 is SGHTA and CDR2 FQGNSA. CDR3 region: CASSSLGGLYEQYF. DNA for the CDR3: TGTGCCAGCAGCAGTCTTGGGGGGCTCTACGAGCAGTACTTC. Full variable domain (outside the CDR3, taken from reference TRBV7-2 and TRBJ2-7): GAGVSQSPSNKVTEKGKDVELRCDPISGHTALYWYRQSLGQGLEFLIYFQGNSAPDKSGLPSDRFSAERTGGSVSTLTIQRTQQEDSAVYLCASSSLGGLYEQYFGPGTRLTVT.

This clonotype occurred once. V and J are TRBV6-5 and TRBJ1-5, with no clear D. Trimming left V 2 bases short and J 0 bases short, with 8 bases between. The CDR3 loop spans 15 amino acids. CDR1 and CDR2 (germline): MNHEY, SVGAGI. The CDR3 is CASSYGRASNQPQHF. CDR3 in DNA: TGTGCCAGCAGTTACGGACGGGCTAGCAATCAGCCCCAGCATTTT.

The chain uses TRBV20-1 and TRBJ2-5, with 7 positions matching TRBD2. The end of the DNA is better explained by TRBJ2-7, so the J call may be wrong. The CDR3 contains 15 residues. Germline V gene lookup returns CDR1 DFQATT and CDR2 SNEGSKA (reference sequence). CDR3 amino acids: CSTRLWGVAGYEQYF. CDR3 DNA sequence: TGCAGTACACGCCTTTGGGGAGTAGCGGGCTACGAGCAGTACTTC.

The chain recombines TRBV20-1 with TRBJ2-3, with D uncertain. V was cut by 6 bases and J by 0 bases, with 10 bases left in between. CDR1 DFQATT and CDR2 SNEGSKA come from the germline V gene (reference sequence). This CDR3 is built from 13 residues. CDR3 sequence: CSALIRSTDTQYF. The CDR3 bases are TGCAGTGCGCTAATTAGAAGCACAGATACGCAGTATTTT.

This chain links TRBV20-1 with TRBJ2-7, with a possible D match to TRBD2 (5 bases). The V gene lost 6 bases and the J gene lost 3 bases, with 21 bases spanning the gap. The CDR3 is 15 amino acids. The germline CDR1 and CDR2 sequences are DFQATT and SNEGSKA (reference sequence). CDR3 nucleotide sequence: TGCAGTGCGAGTGGGAATCCAGCGGAACGCTACGAGCAGTACTTC. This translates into CSASGNPAERYEQYF.

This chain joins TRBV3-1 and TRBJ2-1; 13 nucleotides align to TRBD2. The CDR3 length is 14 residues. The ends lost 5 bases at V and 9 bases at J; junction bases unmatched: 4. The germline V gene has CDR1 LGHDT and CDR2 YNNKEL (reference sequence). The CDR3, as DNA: TGTGCCAGCAGCTCCGGGACTAGCGGGACTGAGCAGTTCTTC. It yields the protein CASSSGTSGTEQFF.

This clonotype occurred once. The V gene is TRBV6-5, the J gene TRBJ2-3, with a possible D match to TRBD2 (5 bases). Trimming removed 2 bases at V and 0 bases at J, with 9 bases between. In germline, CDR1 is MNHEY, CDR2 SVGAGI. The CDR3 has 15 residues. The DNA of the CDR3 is TGTGCCAGCAGTTACGAAAGGACTAGCACAGATACGCAGTATTTT. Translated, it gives CASSYERTSTDTQYF.

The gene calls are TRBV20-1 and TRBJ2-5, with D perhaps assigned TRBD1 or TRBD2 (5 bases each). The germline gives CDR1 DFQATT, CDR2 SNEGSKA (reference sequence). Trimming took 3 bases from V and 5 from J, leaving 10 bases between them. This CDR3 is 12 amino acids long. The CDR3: CSARRGKETQYF. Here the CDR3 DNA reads TGCAGTGCTAGGAGGGGAAAGGAGACCCAGTACTTC.

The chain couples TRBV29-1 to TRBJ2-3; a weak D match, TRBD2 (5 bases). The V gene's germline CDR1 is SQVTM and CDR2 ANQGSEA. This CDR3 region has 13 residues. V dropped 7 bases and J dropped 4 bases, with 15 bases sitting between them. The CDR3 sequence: CSASKTSADTQYF. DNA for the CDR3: TGCAGCGCCTCAAAAACTAGTGCAGATACGCAGTATTTT.

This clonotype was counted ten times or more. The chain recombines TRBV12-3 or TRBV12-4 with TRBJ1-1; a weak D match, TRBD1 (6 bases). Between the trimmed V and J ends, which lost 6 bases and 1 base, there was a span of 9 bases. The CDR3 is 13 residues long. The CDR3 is CASSLTGNTEAFF. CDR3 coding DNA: TGTGCCAGCAGCTTGACAGGGAACACTGAAGCTTTCTTT.

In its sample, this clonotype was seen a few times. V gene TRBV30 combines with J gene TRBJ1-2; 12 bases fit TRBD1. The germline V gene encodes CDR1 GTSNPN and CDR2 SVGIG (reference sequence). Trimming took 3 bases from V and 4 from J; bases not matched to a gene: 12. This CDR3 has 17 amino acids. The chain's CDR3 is CAWSHPGDRGRSYGYTF. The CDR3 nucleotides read TGTGCCTGGAGCCACCCCGGGGACAGGGGGCGCAGCTATGGCTACACCTTC.

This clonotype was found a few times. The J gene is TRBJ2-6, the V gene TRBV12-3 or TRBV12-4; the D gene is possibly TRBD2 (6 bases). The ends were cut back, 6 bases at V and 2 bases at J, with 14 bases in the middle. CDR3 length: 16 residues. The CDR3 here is CASRTNSGAGANVLTF. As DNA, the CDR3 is TGTGCCAGCAGGACCAATTCGGGGGCTGGGGCCAACGTCCTGACTTTC.

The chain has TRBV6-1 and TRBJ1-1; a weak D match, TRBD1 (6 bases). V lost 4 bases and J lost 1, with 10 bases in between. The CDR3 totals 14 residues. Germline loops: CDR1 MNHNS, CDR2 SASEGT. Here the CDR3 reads CASSGKGGNTEAFF. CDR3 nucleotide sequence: TGTGCCAGCAGTGGGAAGGGGGGGAACACTGAAGCTTTCTTT.

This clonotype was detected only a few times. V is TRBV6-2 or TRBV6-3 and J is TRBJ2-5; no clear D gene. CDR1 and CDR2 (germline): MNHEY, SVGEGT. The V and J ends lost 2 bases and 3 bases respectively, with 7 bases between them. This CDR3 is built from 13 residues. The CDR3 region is CASSYRAEETQYF. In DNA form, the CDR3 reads TGTGCCAGCAGTTACAGGGCGGAAGAGACCCAGTACTTC.

CDR3 nucleotides: TGTGCCAGCAGAACAGGGCCGGCGAACTATGGCTACACCTTC. This codes for CASRTGPANYGYTF. This sequence joins TRBV28 and TRBJ1-2; TRBD1 is a possible D gene (6 bases). This CDR3 spans 14 amino acids. Per germline, CDR1 MDHEN and CDR2 SYDVKM. The germline V and J ends were trimmed by 6 bases and 2 bases, with 13 bases remaining between them.

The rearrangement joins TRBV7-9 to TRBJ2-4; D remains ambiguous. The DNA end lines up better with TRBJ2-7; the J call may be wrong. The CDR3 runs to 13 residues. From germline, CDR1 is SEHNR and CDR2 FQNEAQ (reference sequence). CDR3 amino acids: CASSLRMLYEQYF. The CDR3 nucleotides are TGTGCCAGCAGCCTCAGGATGTTATACGAGCAGTACTTC.

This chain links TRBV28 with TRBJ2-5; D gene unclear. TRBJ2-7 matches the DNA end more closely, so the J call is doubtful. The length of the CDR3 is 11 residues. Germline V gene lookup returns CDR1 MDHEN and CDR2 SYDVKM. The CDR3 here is CASRAGDEQYF. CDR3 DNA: TGTGCCAGCAGGGCAGGCGACGAGCAGTACTTC.

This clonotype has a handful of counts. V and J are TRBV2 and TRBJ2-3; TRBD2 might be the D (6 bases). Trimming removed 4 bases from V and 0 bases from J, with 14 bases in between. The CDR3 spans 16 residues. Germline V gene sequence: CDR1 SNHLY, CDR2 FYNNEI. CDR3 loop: CASSAGTLISTDTQYF. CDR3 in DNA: TGTGCCAGCAGTGCTGGGACTTTGATTAGCACAGATACGCAGTATTTT.

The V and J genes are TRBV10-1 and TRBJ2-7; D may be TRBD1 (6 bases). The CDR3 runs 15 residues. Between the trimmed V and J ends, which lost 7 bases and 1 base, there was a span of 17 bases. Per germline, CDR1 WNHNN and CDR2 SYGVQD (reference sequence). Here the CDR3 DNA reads TGCGCCAGCAACCTGACAGGTAAGGGATCCTACGAGCAGTACTTC. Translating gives CASNLTGKGSYEQYF.

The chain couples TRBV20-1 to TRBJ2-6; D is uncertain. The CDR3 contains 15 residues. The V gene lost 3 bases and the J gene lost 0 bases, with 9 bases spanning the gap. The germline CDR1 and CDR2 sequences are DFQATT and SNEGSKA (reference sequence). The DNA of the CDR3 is TGCAGTGCTAGGGGCCACCCCTCTGGGGCCAACGTCCTGACTTTC. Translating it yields CSARGHPSGANVLTF.

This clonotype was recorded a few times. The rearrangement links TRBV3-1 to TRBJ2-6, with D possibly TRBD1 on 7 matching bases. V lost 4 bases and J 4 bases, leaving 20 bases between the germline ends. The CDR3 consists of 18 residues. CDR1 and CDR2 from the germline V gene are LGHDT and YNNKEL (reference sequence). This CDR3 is CASSRGQAPAGGANVLTF. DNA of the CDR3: TGTGCCAGCAGCCGTGGACAGGCCCCTGCGGGGGGGGCCAACGTCCTGACTTTC.

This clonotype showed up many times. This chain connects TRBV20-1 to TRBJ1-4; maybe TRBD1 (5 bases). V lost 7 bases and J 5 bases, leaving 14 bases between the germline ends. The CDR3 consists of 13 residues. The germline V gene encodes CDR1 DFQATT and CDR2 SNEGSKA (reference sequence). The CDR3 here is CSVVDSVNEKLFF. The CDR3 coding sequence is TGCAGTGTCGTTGACAGCGTGAATGAAAAACTGTTTTTT.

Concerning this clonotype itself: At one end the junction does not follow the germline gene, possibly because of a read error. For the CDR3, the DNA is TGTGCCGTCAGGGGACTAGCGGCCGACAATGAGCAGTTCTTC. Amino acid sequence: CAVRGLAADNEQFF. The chain couples TRBV10-3 to TRBJ2-1; TRBD2 aligns across 11 bases. The CDR3 totals 14 residues. CDR1 and CDR2 from the germline V gene are ENHRY and SYGVKD.